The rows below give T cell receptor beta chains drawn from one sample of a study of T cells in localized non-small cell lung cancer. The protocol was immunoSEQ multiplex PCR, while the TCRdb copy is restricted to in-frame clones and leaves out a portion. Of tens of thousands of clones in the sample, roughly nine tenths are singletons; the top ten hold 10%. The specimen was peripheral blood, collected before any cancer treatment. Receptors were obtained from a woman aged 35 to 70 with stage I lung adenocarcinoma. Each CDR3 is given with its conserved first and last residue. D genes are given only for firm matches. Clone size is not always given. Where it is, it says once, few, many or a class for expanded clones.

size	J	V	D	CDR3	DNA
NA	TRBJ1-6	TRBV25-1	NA	CASSRSQSSYNSPLHF	TGTGCCAGCAGTCGTTCACAGAGCTCCTATAATTCACCCCTCCACTTT
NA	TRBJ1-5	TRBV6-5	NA	CASTGGINQPQHF	TGTGCCAGCACCGGAGGAATCAATCAGCCCCAGCATTTT
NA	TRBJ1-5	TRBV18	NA	CASSPIRASGDSNQPQHF	TGTGCCAGCTCACCAATTCGAGCGTCAGGAGATAGCAATCAGCCCCAGCATTTT
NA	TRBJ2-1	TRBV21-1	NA	CASSKGGGKGAKNEQFF	TGTGCCAGCAGCAAAGGGGGTGGAAAGGGGGCAAAAAATGAGCAGTTCTTC
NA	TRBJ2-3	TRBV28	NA	CASSLPGTDTQYF	TGTGCCAGCAGTTTACCGGGGACAGATACGCAGTATTTT
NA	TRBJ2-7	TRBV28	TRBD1	CASGDSYSYEQYF	TGTGCCAGCGGGGACAGTTACTCCTACGAGCAGTACTTC
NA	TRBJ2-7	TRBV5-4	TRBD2	CASSSGLGGEQYF	TGTGCCAGCAGCTCGGGACTAGGAGGGGAGCAGTACTTC
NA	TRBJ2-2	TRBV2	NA	CASKRTENTGELFF	TGTGCCAGTAAACGGACGGAAAACACCGGGGAGCTGTTTTTT
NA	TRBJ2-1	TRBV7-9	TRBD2	CASSLTTSGSNEQFF	TGTGCCAGCAGCTTAACCACTAGCGGAAGCAATGAGCAGTTCTTC
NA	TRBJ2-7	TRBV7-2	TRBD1	CASSSYGTAQYF	TGTGCCAGCAGCTCTTATGGGACAGCGCAGTACTTC
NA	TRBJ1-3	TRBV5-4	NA	CASSRELGNTIYF	TGTGCCAGCAGTCGGGAACTAGGAAACACCATATATTTT
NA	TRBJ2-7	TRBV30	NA	CAWSLGAYEQYF	TGTGCCTGGAGTCTGGGGGCCTACGAGCAGTACTTC
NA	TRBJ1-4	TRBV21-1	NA	CASSIPDRNGATNEKLFF	TGTGCCAGCAGCATCCCGGACAGGAACGGTGCAACTAATGAAAAACTGTTTTTT
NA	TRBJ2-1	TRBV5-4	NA	CASSSDLYNEQFF	TGTGCCAGCAGCTCGGACCTATACAATGAGCAGTTCTTC
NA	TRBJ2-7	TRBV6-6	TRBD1	CASSPSGTGSGEQYF	TGTGCCAGCAGTCCATCCGGGACAGGATCAGGGGAGCAGTACTTC
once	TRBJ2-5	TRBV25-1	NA	CASTLGAQETQYF	TGTGCCAGCACCCTAGGGGCCCAAGAGACCCAGTACTTC
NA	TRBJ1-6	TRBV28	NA	CASSPGQRNSPLHF	TGTGCCAGCAGTCCAGGACAGCGTAATTCACCCCTCCACTTT
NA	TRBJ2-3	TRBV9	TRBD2	CASSARLAGGLYTQYF	TGTGCCAGCAGCGCCAGGTTGGCGGGAGGGCTGTATACGCAGTATTTT
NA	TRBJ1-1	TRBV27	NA	CASSFWGTEAFF	TGTGCCAGCAGTTTTTGGGGGACTGAAGCTTTCTTT
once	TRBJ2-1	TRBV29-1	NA	CSVEGRGQTEQFF	TGCAGCGTTGAAGGGCGTGGCCAGACCGAGCAGTTCTTC
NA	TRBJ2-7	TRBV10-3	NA	CAISAAGSNEQYF	TGTGCCATCAGTGCCGCAGGTTCCAACGAGCAGTACTTC
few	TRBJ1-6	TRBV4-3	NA	CASSQVSGGINSPLHF	TGCGCCAGCAGCCAAGTTTCGGGGGGTATCAATTCACCCCTCCACTTT
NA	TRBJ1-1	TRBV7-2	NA	CASSAVGRTEAFF	TGTGCCAGCTCAGCGGTGGGTCGGACTGAAGCTTTCTTT
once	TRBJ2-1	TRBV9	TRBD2	CASSVDPSGRAVAYNEQFF	TGTGCCAGCAGCGTAGACCCTAGCGGGAGGGCCGTCGCCTACAATGAGCAGTTCTTC
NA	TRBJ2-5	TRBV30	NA	CAWAMTGEGTQYF	TGTGCCTGGGCTATGACAGGGGAGGGGACCCAGTACTTC
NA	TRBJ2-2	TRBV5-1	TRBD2	CASKPLGTGGVGELFF	TGCGCCAGCAAACCCCTCGGGACGGGAGGGGTCGGGGAGCTGTTTTTT
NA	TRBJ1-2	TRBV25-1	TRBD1	CASSEPEGTSDRGYGYTF	TGTGCCAGCAGTGAACCCGAGGGGACGTCGGACAGGGGTTATGGCTACACCTTC
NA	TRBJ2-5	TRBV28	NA	CASTMGLRGETQYF	TGTGCCAGCACAATGGGACTCCGGGGGGAGACCCAGTACTTC
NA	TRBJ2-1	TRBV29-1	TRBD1	CSVEESLRGHFLDEQFF	TGCAGCGTTGAAGAGTCACTAAGGGGGCATTTTTTGGATGAGCAGTTCTTC
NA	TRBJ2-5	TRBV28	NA	CASSFNRVETQYF	TGTGCCAGCAGTTTCAACAGGGTGGAGACCCAGTACTTC
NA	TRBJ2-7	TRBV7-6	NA	CASSPGQGGAYEQYF	TGTGCCAGCAGCCCGGGGCAGGGGGGGGCCTACGAGCAGTACTTC
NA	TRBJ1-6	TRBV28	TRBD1	CASTPGTGPNSPLHF	TGTGCCAGCACTCCCGGGACAGGACCCAATTCACCCCTCCACTTT
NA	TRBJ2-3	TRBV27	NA	CASSFLRGFGTDTQYF	TGTGCCAGCAGTTTTCTTCGGGGGTTCGGCACAGATACGCAGTATTTT
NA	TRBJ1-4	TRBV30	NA	CAWSSGTIRNEKLFF	TGTGCCTGGAGTTCCGGGACGATAAGGAATGAAAAACTGTTTTTT
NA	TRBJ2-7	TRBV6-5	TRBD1	CASSSLTGFSYEQYF	TGTGCCAGCAGTTCCCTGACAGGGTTCTCCTACGAGCAGTACTTC
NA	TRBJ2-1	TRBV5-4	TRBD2	CASSRPHPAGARNEQFF	TGTGCCAGCAGTCGTCCTCACCCAGCGGGAGCACGGAATGAGCAGTTCTTC
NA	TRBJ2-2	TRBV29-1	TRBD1	CSGQGAAGELFF	TGCAGCGGTCAGGGGGCCGCCGGGGAGCTGTTTTTT
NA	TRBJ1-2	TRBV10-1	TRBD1	CASSEPGQGHAGYTF	TGCGCCAGCAGTGAGCCGGGACAGGGTCATGCTGGCTACACCTTC
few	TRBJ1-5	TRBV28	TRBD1	CASSFRGHGQPQHF	TGTGCCAGCAGTTTTAGGGGGCATGGTCAGCCCCAGCATTTT
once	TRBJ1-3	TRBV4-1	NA	CASSQDPNPSTIYF	TGCGCCAGCAGCCAAGATCCAAATCCCAGCACCATATATTTT
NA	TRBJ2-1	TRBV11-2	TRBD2	CASSPGLAPEQFF	TGTGCCAGCAGCCCCGGACTAGCGCCTGAGCAGTTCTTC
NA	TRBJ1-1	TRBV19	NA	CASIENTEAFF	TGTGCCAGTATCGAAAACACTGAAGCTTTCTTT
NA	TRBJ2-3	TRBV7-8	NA	CASSLAGSGTDTQYF	TGTGCCAGCAGCTTAGCAGGGAGTGGCACAGATACGCAGTATTTT
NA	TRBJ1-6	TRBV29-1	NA	CSVKAGDNSPLHF	TGCAGCGTCAAGGCTGGGGATAATTCACCCCTCCACTTT
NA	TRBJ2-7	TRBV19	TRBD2	CASSIAPSGRLYEQYF	TGTGCCAGTAGTATAGCCCCTAGCGGGAGGTTGTACGAGCAGTACTTC
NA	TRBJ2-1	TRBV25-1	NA	CASSEGGLSYNEQFF	TGTGCCAGCAGTGAGGGGGGGCTCTCCTACAATGAGCAGTTCTTC
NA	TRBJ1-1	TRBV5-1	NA	CASSSNRIANTEAFF	TGCGCCAGCAGCTCTAATCGAATTGCGAACACTGAAGCTTTCTTT